The 9 T cell receptor beta chains in this list originate from one sample, sequenced in a study of somatic mutations in cytotoxic T cells in rheumatoid arthritis. Sequencing was performed with immunoSEQ multiplex PCR; in TCRdb, only in-frame clones are kept and a portion is missing. The data contain about 3,900 clones, approximately 93% of them singletons. Specimen: CD8+ T cells sorted from blood. The receptors were sampled from a woman aged 60-75 years with rheumatoid arthritis.

The gene calls are TRBV6-5 and TRBJ1-3; TRBD1 agrees at 7 bases. CDR3 length equals 14 residues. The V segment lost 6 bases and the J segment 2 bases; nucleotides outside the gene matches: 4. From germline, CDR1 is MNHEY and CDR2 SVGAGI. CDR3 in amino acids: CASSYDRAGNTIYF. DNA of the CDR3: TGTGCCAGCAGCTATGACAGGGCTGGAAACACCATATATTTT.

To note about this clone: Sequence at one end of the junction differs from germline and may be a read error. The chain uses TRBV5-6 and TRBJ2-5, with D possibly matching TRBD1 (7 bases). CDR3 size: 14 residues. Germline loops: CDR1 SGHDT, CDR2 YYEEEE. CDR3 DNA sequence: TGTGCCAGCAGTTTGGAGGGGGCAGGAGAGACCCAGTACTTC. Encoded protein: CASSLEGAGETQYF.

The J gene is TRBJ1-5, the V gene TRBV6-4, with D tentatively TRBD1 (5 bases). This CDR3 has 15 amino acids. From germline, CDR1 is MRHNA and CDR2 SNTAGT. The germline V and J ends were trimmed by 3 bases and 2 bases, with 11 bases remaining between them. The chain's CDR3 is CASSEWGEGNQPQHF. Here the CDR3 DNA reads TGTGCCAGCAGTGAATGGGGCGAGGGCAATCAGCCCCAGCATTTT.

This sequence joins TRBV7-9 and TRBJ2-7, with D possibly matching TRBD2 (5 bases). CDR3 length equals 13 residues. V was clipped by 2 bases and J by 0 bases, with 5 bases between them. Germline assignment: CDR1 SEHNR and CDR2 FQNEAQ (reference sequence). CDR3: CASSLRDSYEQYF. The CDR3 bases are TGTGCCAGCAGCTTACGGGACTCCTACGAGCAGTACTTC.

V usage is TRBV5-6 and J usage is TRBJ2-5; 7 bases match TRBD1. Germline V gene data show CDR1 as SGHDT and CDR2 as YYEEEE. V gave up 4 bases and J gave up 1 base; unmatched junction bases: 7. CDR3 length equals 15 residues. CDR3 nucleotide sequence: TGTGCCAGCAGCCTAGCAGGGGGACCCCAAGAGACCCAGTACTTC. This translates into CASSLAGGPQETQYF.

V usage is TRBV4-1 and J usage is TRBJ2-5, with 7 positions matching TRBD1. This CDR3 has 14 residues. CDR1 and CDR2 from the germline V gene are MGHRA and YSYEKL. J was trimmed by 5 bases and V by 2 bases; bases with no gene match: 5. DNA for the CDR3: TGCGCCAGCAGCCAATACAGGGGTGAGGAGACCCAGTACTTC. Its translation: CASSQYRGEETQYF.

This chain links TRBV6-5 with TRBJ2-7; D unclear. Germline-derived CDR1 and CDR2 are MNHEY and SVGAGI. This CDR3 region has 13 residues. V dropped 1 base and J dropped 6 bases, with 10 bases sitting between them. The CDR3 sequence: CASSYWRNAEQYF. As DNA, the CDR3 is TGTGCCAGCAGTTACTGGCGGAACGCCGAGCAGTACTTC.

The V gene is TRBV6-6, the J gene TRBJ2-5, with a weak D call TRBD1 (6 bases). Trimming took 7 bases from V and 5 from J, leaving 14 bases between them. The germline V gene has CDR1 MNHNY and CDR2 SVGAGI (reference sequence). The CDR3 runs to 13 residues. The CDR3 sequence is CASTQTGWETQYF. The DNA of the CDR3 is TGTGCCAGCACCCAGACAGGATGGGAGACCCAGTACTTC.

The chain couples TRBV7-9 to TRBJ2-5; D remains ambiguous. The CDR3 loop spans 12 amino acids. Trimming left V 3 bases short and J 7 bases short, with 9 bases between. Germline assignment: CDR1 SEHNR and CDR2 FQNEAQ (reference sequence). CDR3 nucleotide sequence: TGTGCCAGCAGCTTTGAAGAGATGACCCAGTACTTC. It is translated as CASSFEEMTQYF.